This entry describes one T cell receptor beta chain. Its antigen remains unidentified. At one of its ends the junction is not consistent with the germline gene, which may arise from a read error. The cohort consisted of 650 to 700 healthy bone marrow donors. All cohort members were sampled while nominally healthy, although unrecorded immune exposures were likely present. The donor was CMV seropositive and was included in the group of 290 or so seropositive cohort members. A peripheral blood sample was collected from each donor, and TCR beta sequencing was performed on peripheral blood mononuclear cells. Genomic DNA was extracted from the blood cell samples with the Qiagen DNeasy Blood Extraction Kit. This sample was included in a study of cytomegalovirus exposure and HLA in healthy donors (TCRdb year 2017). As for the study more broadly: In an earlier analysis of under 600 of the donors, 250 to 300 Gb of sequence data and roughly 100 million unique TCR beta sequences from roughly 190 million T cells were reported. An early release covering roughly 640 HLA-typed donors comprised about 300 gigabases of sequencing data and about 90 million unique TCR sequences. The genetic ancestry cluster associated with self-reported Caucasian donors included about 81% of the roughly 400 genotyped donors. The study aimed to test whether signatures of past pathogen exposure could be identified by cataloging public T cell receptors. Using immunosequencing, the study profiled T cell repertoires from fewer than 700 subjects and related those repertoires to cytomegalovirus serostatus. In addition to the first cohort of 666 subjects, a separate validation cohort of 130 or so different subjects was used. The study combined high-throughput TCR immunosequencing, statistical association of individual TCRs with disease status, and machine learning to predict cytomegalovirus infection status. In a later analysis, previously published TCR beta repertoires from hundreds of donors were re-analyzed and high-resolution HLA genotyping was added so that TCR occurrence patterns could be studied. Rather than using new phenotypic data, the later analysis identified candidate immune exposures from TCR beta sequences and from how often those sequences occurred across donors. An earlier analysis of nearly 600 of the donors applied high-throughput TCR beta sequencing to assess whether each TCR beta V gene segment acted as functional or pseudogenic. Donor age, sex, ethnicity and CMV serostatus were compiled together with the repertoire data. A later genetic analysis used genome-wide SNP genotypes for 398 of the 666 donors, treating that subset as a discovery cohort. Every repertoire in the discovery cohort had been generated on one and the same sequencing platform. HLA typing covered class I and class II loci at four-digit resolution. The number of donors typed differed by locus, with about 629-640 for A, B, C, DRB1 and DQB1, around 500 for DQA1, approximately 570 for DPA1, and some 440 for DPB1. Because of strong linkage in the cohort, roughly 5 DR-DQ haplotypes were treated as single units for association and clustering. Among roughly 370 genotyped donors of the cohort, an average of about 240,000 unique TCR beta nucleotide sequences were sequenced per donor, around 20% of them non-productive. The full study reports these points: For the cohort, immune exposure information was limited to CMV serostatus. Because counts were too low, roughly 17 rarely observed V segments, including chromosome 9 orphons, were left out of the earlier analysis of several hundred of the donors. A later analysis reported that several top co-occurrence clusters appeared linked to parvovirus B19, influenza, CMV and Epstein-Barr virus. Some IMGT-functional V segments, including TRBV6-2 and TRBV6-3, could not be told apart with the 87-base-pair reads, so those segments were excluded. Presence/absence analyses assumed roughly uniform sequencing depth across donors, an assumption that may not hold. At a false discovery rate of 0.05, a later analysis linked fewer than 20,000 TCR beta sequences to specific HLA alleles. A group of highly shared sequence variants was considered likely to be a technical artifact of the sequencing pipeline. A later genetic analysis reported fewer N-insertions in productive TCRs among donors in an Asian-associated ancestry cluster than the roughly 700-donor mean. When HLA alleles, especially DR and DQ, strongly co-occurred, attributing TCR associations to individual alleles was difficult. Because HLA typing was unavailable for some donors at each locus, only the typed subset was used in association tests. Linkage disequilibrium might explain the correlated functional status among segregating V segments, but an unknown experimental factor could not be excluded. Most TCR sequences were seen in very few donors, while some public TCRs were found in many individuals. The study gave a list of around 170 TCR beta chains associated with cytomegalovirus. The authors suggested that the approach could potentially be extended to other disease states and immunological phenotypes. An association between a missense DCLRE1C variant and V-gene and J-gene trimming of TCR beta chains was found in a later genetic analysis and replicated in an independent cohort. A further reported finding was that TCR beta sequences accurately predicted the HLA-A and HLA-B alleles for most subjects in the first cohort. In an earlier analysis of approximately 590 of the donors, most TCR beta V segments appeared in productive rearrangements about 87% or about 30% of the time, broadly matching IMGT annotations. A later analysis found that most CMV-associated TCR beta chains appeared HLA-restricted, with HLA associations seemingly driven largely by CMV exposure. Only TCR beta chains were sequenced in this cohort, and the absence of alpha or paired-chain data limited detectable features. A few of the identified cytomegalovirus-associated TCR beta chains were confirmed in vitro to be specific for cytomegalovirus antigens. In a later analysis, HLA-associated TCR beta chains showed more clonal expansion and lower generation probabilities than non-associated chains that were equally common. Cytomegalovirus status was reported to be diagnosed by the classifier with high specificity and sensitivity in both the original and validation cohorts. In a later analysis, TCR association rates were found to vary across HLA loci, with the most associated TCRs seen for DRB1 alleles and the fewest for HLA-C alleles.

Inclusive of the bounding cysteine and phenylalanine, the CDR3 is 15 residues long. The CDR3 DNA has 45 bases and is translated from base 1. CDR1 and CDR2, per the germline V gene, are SGDLS and YYNGEE. The library relied on the immunoSEQ multiplex PCR assay. For the multiplex PCR, a mixture combining 60 forward primers for TCR Vbeta segments and 13 reverse primers for TCR Jbeta segments was used. The CDR3 region of rearranged TCR beta genes was amplified from genomic DNA with a multiplex PCR assay. On the Illumina HiSeq System, the amplified TCR beta libraries were sequenced as 87-base-pair reads. The authors' pipeline ran thus. Across the roughly 670 repertoires, a later analysis counted tens of millions of unique TCR beta chains, roughly 11 million of which were shared by at least two donors. Raw reads were error-corrected and collapsed into unique sequences by a nearest-neighbor algorithm in which closely related sequences were merged to remove PCR and sequencing errors. To assign V, D and J gene segments, CDR3 sequences were aligned to IMGT reference sequences. For a sequence to be retained, at least a six-nucleotide match to both a V gene segment and a J gene segment was required. A rearrangement counted as productive if the CDR3 had no stop codons and remained in frame with V and J, and every other rearrangement counted as non-productive. CDR3 was defined by IMGT convention, running from the second conserved V-encoded cysteine to the conserved J-encoded phenylalanine. Sequences without an unambiguous match to a single V gene segment were excluded from the earlier analysis of several hundred of the donors. An earlier analysis of several hundred of the donors classified V segments as functional when productive rearrangements were above 56.7% and as segregating when the standard deviation between donors was above 5%. A statistical classification framework was built for diagnosing cytomegalovirus status from the catalog of TCR beta chain sequences. A later analysis assigned V and J genes by comparing TCR nucleotide sequences with IMGT/GENE-DB human TR gene sequences. Using the TCRdist pipeline, a later analysis assigned CDR3 sequences along with most-parsimonious VDJ recombination scenarios. In a later analysis, each TCR beta chain was defined by its CDR3 amino acid sequence together with its V-gene family, and reads without a unique V-gene family were excluded. To address suspected cross-contamination and a sequencing artifact, a later analysis removed a few hundred highly shared, low-generation-probability nucleotide sequences. A later analysis calculated a clonal expansion index for each public chain from normalized within-repertoire ranks of inferred template counts. In a later analysis, generation probabilities were computed using a VDJ recombination model fitted to out-of-frame rearrangements, and the results were checked against IGoR. Hypergeometric tests were used in a later analysis to score TCR-TCR, TCR-HLA and TCR-CMV co-occurrence, with a repertoire-size bias correction applied to the TCR pairs. A later analysis estimated false discovery rates by permuting HLA or CMV assignments 20 times. In a later analysis, co-occurring TCRs were grouped using DBSCAN, with TCRdist sequence similarity added in when clustering inside HLA-allele-positive subsets. Repertoires with fewer than 30,000 or more than 120,000 public chains were left out of co-occurrence clustering, as were about five repertoires with anomalous nucleotide sharing. TCRdb took over this immuneACCESS table, retaining in-frame rearrangements with V and J assigned. Such tables are incomplete; in checked studies, under half of the missing clones stem from an unresolved V gene, and the remainder is unexplained. From that table come the V and J calls and clone size; the DNA was used to work out D and trimming. The sample table holds approximately 190,000 clones, of which about 80% were seen once. The ten largest clonotypes hold 2% to 3% of the sample.

This receptor chain uses TRBV9 and TRBJ1-6; the D gene is not confidently resolved. This TCR derives from a woman between 45 and 60 years old in good health and CMV-seropositive. The specimen sequenced was PBMCs. The CDR3 protein sequence reads: CASSPRADYNSPLHF. The sequenced DNA: TGTGCCAGCAGCCCTCGGGCAGACTATAATTCCCCCCTCCACTTT.